This TCR beta chain was sequenced for a study of blood T cell repertoires in COVID-19 (dated by TCRdb to 2018 to 2020). For the study in its entirety: Samples covering the acute and convalescent phases of COVID-19 were provided by collaborators in the United States, Italy and Spain. Sample metadata almost always included a de-identified subject ID, COVID-19 status, age in years and sex. The prospective study material was composed of cDNA or gDNA derived from T cells, B-cell-depleted T cells, or PBMCs. Where available, HLA class I and class II types were obtained from metadata supplied by the sample provider rather than from assay-based typing. The samples were drawn from two sources: the first 160 participants of the ongoing ImmuneRACE study, and 950 to 1,500 subjects contributed by 6 global collaborators. The repertoires were made available in a free public database intended to serve as a resource for research on the immune response to SARS-CoV-2. The dataset comprised deeply sampled blood TCRbeta repertoires from subjects exposed to, actively infected with, or recovered from COVID-19.

TCRbeta CDR3 regions were amplified from genomic DNA using the immunoSEQ Assay, a bias-controlled multiplex PCR. The source study handled its data this way. Within the assay, amplification of reference gene primers was used to estimate how many nucleated cells each sample contained. To quantify the absolute abundance of each unique TCRbeta CDR3 rearrangement, sequence reads were collapsed and filtered. For each sample, productive Simpson clonality was calculated as the square root of Simpson's diversity index over productive rearrangements. TCRdb's version of the immuneACCESS table is confined to in-frame rearrangements and falls short of the full clone set. An unresolved V gene accounts for under half of the shortfall where checked; the remainder is of unknown origin. V, J and clone size were drawn from that table, and D and trimming were deduced from the DNA. The sample table holds under 150,000 clones, of which less than 90% were seen once. About 2.5% of the sample is in the top ten clones.

Note on this clone: It has no known antigen specificity. No per-base quality is available; no much larger clone lies one base away.

Reading from cysteine to phenylalanine, the CDR3 counts 14 amino acids. The sequence is cut down to CDR3 DNA, 42 bases in frame from base 1. From a lookup of the germline V gene, CDR1 and CDR2 are SGHTS and YDEGEE. The junction shows trimming of 4 bases on V and 1 base on J, plus 10 bases between the germline ends. On the study overall, not on this receptor specifically: The quantity of clinical and demographic metadata differed by source and by participant and was supplied without curation.

Participants in the prospective study were aged roughly 18 to 100 years, lived in 20 to 30 United States geographic areas, and enrolled through a virtual design. In the prospective study, cohorts were assigned on the basis of participant-reported clinical history obtained from a screening survey and a study questionnaire. Recovered participants in ImmuneRACE Cohort 3 were defined by two consecutive negative NP/OP PCR tests, clearance by a healthcare professional, or resolution of symptoms. Each participant in the prospective study had whole blood, serum and a nasopharyngeal or oropharyngeal swab collected by mobile phlebotomists. Over an approximately 2-month period, participants in the prospective study had the option of providing additional blood draws and questionnaires. Before DNA extraction, blood samples from the prospective study were shipped at room temperature or frozen.

The sequence joins TRBV5-8 to TRBJ2-3, with the identity of the D gene unclear. Sequencing input: PBMCs or T cells enriched from blood (not recorded which). The receptor was isolated from a woman between 45 and 65 years old who had recovered from COVID-19. The CDR3 region reads CASSPIRGTDTQYF. The nucleotide sequence is given as TGTGCCAGCAGCCCTATCCGTGGCACAGATACGCAGTATTTT.